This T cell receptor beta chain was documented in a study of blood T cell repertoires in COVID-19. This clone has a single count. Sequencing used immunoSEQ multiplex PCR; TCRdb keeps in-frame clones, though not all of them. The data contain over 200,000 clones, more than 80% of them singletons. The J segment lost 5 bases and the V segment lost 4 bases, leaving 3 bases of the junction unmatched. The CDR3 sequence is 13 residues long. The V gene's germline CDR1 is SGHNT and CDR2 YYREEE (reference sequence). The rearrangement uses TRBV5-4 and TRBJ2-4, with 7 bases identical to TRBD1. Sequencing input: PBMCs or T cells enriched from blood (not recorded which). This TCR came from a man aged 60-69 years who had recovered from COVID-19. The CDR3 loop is CASSPGQQNIQYF. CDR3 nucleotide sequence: TGTGCCAGCAGCCCGGGACAGCAAAACATTCAGTACTTC.